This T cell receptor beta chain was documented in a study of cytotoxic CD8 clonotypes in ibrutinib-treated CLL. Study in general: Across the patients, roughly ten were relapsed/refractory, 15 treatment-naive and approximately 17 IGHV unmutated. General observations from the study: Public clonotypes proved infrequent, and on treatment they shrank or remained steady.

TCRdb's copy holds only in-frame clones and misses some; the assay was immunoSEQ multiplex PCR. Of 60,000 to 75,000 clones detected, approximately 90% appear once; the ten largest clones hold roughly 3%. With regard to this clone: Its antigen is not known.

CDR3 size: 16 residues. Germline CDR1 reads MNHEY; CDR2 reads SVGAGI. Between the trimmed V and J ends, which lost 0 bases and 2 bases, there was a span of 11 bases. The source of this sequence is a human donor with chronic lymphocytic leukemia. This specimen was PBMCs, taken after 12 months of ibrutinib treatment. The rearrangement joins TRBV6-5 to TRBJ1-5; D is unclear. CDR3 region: CASSYSYLTGNQPQHF. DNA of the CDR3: TGTGCCAGCAGTTACTCGTACCTAACAGGCAATCAGCCCCAGCATTTT.